Listed below are T cell receptor beta chains from one sample, sequenced in a study of T cell repertoires in breast cancer. Each CDR3 protein is one row after TCRdb ran MiXCR on the emulsion pairing reads. The repertoire holds approximately 40,000 distinct CDR3 sequences, with less than 55% as singletons. Sequenced sample: CD8+ T cells. These receptors all stem from a pool of human donors with breast cancer or a healthy control (not recorded which). CDR3s include the opening cysteine and the closing phenylalanine or tryptophan. A D gene is named only where the DNA matches it firmly. Clone size is given for some rows only: seen once, a few or many times, or a class if the clone is expanded.

>NA|TRBV27|NA|TRBJ1-1
TGTGCCAGCAGTCTCCTGAGCCGAGGGGGTCCAAACACTGAAGCTTTCTTT
CASSLLSRGGPNTEAFF
>NA|TRBV28|NA|TRBJ1-5
TGTGCCAGCAGTTGGGGTCAGCCCCAGCATTTT
CASSWGQPQHF
>NA|TRBV6-1|TRBD2|TRBJ2-2
TGTGCCAGCAGTGAACTCACGAGCGGGGGGTACACCGGGGAGCTGTTTTTT
CASSELTSGGYTGELFF
>few|TRBV20-1|NA|TRBJ1-1
TGCAGTGCTACCAGGGGTGCTGAAGCTTTCTTT
CSATRGAEAFF
>few|TRBV12-3/TRBV12-4|NA|TRBJ1-6
TGTGCCAGCAGTTTGAACCATGACTTCTCATCACCCCTCCACTTT
CASSLNHDFSSPLHF
>NA|TRBV6-1|TRBD1|TRBJ2-5
TGTGCCACAAACAGGGGGCTAGAGACCCAGTACTTC
CATNRGLETQYF
>NA|TRBV6-1|NA|TRBJ2-1
TGTGCCAGCAGAGACTGGAACGGGGGAAACAATGAGCAGTTCTTC
CASRDWNGGNNEQFF
>NA|TRBV7-2|TRBD2|TRBJ2-7
TGTGCCAGCAGGGGAGGCAGCGGGGGGGCCTACGAGCAGTACTTC
CASRGGSGGAYEQYF
>NA|TRBV7-9|NA|TRBJ2-3
TGTGCCAGCAGCGTACCTAGCAGTAGCACAGATACGCAGTATTTT
CASSVPSSSTDTQYF
>NA|TRBV6-2/TRBV6-3|TRBD2|TRBJ2-1
TGTGCCAGCGCTAGCGGAGATTACAATGGGCAGTTCTTC
CASASGDYNGQFF
>NA|TRBV3-1|TRBD1|TRBJ1-6
TGTGCCAGCAGCCCCGGACAGGGGTTGAATTCACCCCTCCACTTT
CASSPGQGLNSPLHF
>many|TRBV27|NA|TRBJ1-1
TGTGCCAGCAGTACCCGGGGATTGTTGCGCGGAGCTTTCTTT
CASSTRGLLRGAFF
>NA|TRBV6-1|NA|TRBJ1-5
TGTGCCAGCAGGAATAATCAGCCCCAGCATTTT
CASRNNQPQHF
>NA|TRBV11-1|NA|TRBJ2-3
TGTGCCAGCAGCTGGGGACGCACAGATACGCAGTATTTT
CASSWGRTDTQYF
>NA|TRBV27|NA|TRBJ2-7
TGTGCCAGCAGTTTGGGCCCCTCAGTTCCAGCAAACTACGAGCAGTACTTC
CASSLGPSVPANYEQYF
>NA|TRBV5-4|TRBD2|TRBJ2-1
TGTGCCAGCAGCCTCCAAGAGCGGGATCCTGGTGAGCAGTTCTTC
CASSLQERDPGEQFF
>few|TRBV20-1|NA|TRBJ1-2
TGCAGTGCACGCGACAGTTACTATGGCTACACCTTC
CSARDSYYGYTF
>many|TRBV15|NA|TRBJ2-1
TGTGCCACCAGCAGAGAGGGAGGGGGGAGCAATGAGCAGTTCTTC
CATSREGGGSNEQFF
>NA|TRBV6-1|NA|TRBJ1-2
TGTGCCAGCAGTAAGGTACAGTTCTATGGCTACACCTTC
CASSKVQFYGYTF
>NA|TRBV20-1|NA|TRBJ2-5
TGCAGTGCTAGCCCCCCCGGGGCTGAGACCCAGTACTTC
CSASPPGAETQYF
>NA|TRBV18|NA|TRBJ2-1
TGTGCCAGCTCACCACTAACCAACAATGAGCAGTTCTTC
CASSPLTNNEQFF
>NA|TRBV5-1|NA|TRBJ1-2
TGCGCCAGCAGCTTGGGGAGCGGATTATCTGATGGCTACACCTTC
CASSLGSGLSDGYTF
>NA|TRBV15|NA|TRBJ1-2
TGTGCCACCAGCAGAGATCGGGGGAACTTCTATGGCTACACCTTC
CATSRDRGNFYGYTF
>once|TRBV7-2|TRBD2|TRBJ2-5
TGTGCCAGCACTCTAGCGGGAGGGCGGGAGACCCAGTACTTC
CASTLAGGRETQYF
>many|TRBV5-1|NA|TRBJ2-1
TGCGCCAGCAGCTGGCGGGACAGCTCCTACAATGAGCAGTTCTTC
CASSWRDSSYNEQFF
>NA|TRBV11-2|TRBD2|TRBJ2-1
TGTGCCAGCAGCTTAGGCGGTAGCGGGGCTAATGGGCAGTTCTTC
CASSLGGSGANGQFF
>NA|TRBV30|NA|TRBJ1-1
TGTGCCTGGATAGTCGCGGGAAAAGCTTTCTTT
CAWIVAGKAFF
>NA|TRBV28|TRBD1|TRBJ1-2
TGTGCCAGCAGTTTAGCAGGGGGCTATGGCTACACCTTC
CASSLAGGYGYTF
>NA|TRBV3-1|NA|TRBJ2-3
TGTGCCAGCGGCCTCCTAGGCACAGATACGCAGTATTTT
CASGLLGTDTQYF
>NA|TRBV14|NA|TRBJ2-3
TGTGCCAGCAGCCCAGGACCAGGTGGAGATACGCAGTATTTT
CASSPGPGGDTQYF
>NA|TRBV6-2/TRBV6-3|NA|TRBJ2-7
TGTGCCGGCAGTTATGACGTATCCTACGAGCAGTACTTC
CAGSYDVSYEQYF
>NA|TRBV20-1|NA|TRBJ1-2
TGCAGTGCCCGGGAAGATGGCTACACCTTC
CSAREDGYTF